The next 29 T cell receptor beta chains were all read from a single sample in a study of shared clonotypes between healthy human individuals. The assay was immunoSEQ multiplex PCR, and TCRdb's table has in-frame clones only and misses some. This table has approximately 2,000,000 clones, roughly 95% appearing once. As defined, naive CD8 cells were CD45RO-negative and positively selected for CCR7, with terminally differentiated effector memory CD45RA+ cells excluded. Sequencing used naive CD8+ T cells from PBMCs. Receptors originate from a man aged 18 to 30 in good health. Some clones in this sample may be carry-over from other donors' samples.

This chain joins TRBV14 and TRBJ2-1; D could derive from TRBD1 or TRBD2 (6 bases each). From germline, CDR1 is SGHDN and CDR2 FVKESK. The CDR3 sequence is 15 residues long. V was cut by 5 bases and J by 8 bases, with 19 bases left in between. CDR3: CASSIGGTQVDEQFF. CDR3 coding DNA: TGTGCCAGCAGCATAGGGGGGACCCAGGTCGATGAGCAGTTCTTC.

The rearrangement links TRBV4-1 to TRBJ2-7; TRBD1 matches 8 bases. Germline V gene data show CDR1 as MGHRA and CDR2 as YSYEKL. The trim removed 1 base at V and 3 bases at J, leaving 8 bases unmatched. This CDR3 is built from 16 residues. The CDR3: CASSQAWTGKGYEQYF. In nucleotides, the CDR3 is TGCGCCAGCAGCCAAGCCTGGACAGGGAAGGGCTACGAGCAGTACTTC.

V and J are TRBV4-1 and TRBJ1-1; D call uncertain. Germline CDR1 and CDR2: MGHRA and YSYEKL. This CDR3 is 14 amino acids long. Trimming took 1 base from V and 8 from J, leaving 14 bases between them. The chain's CDR3 is CASSQGHKFVEAFF. CDR3 nucleotides: TGCGCCAGCAGCCAAGGACACAAATTCGTAGAAGCTTTCTTT.

The genes are TRBV7-2 and TRBJ2-7; 10 bases line up with TRBD1. The CDR3 is 15 amino acids. Germline lookup yields CDR1 SGHTA and CDR2 FQGNSA. With V trimmed by 4 bases and J by 2 bases, 5 bases remained unmatched. The CDR3: CASSSDRGDPYEQYF. The CDR3, as DNA: TGTGCCAGCAGCTCGGACAGGGGGGACCCCTACGAGCAGTACTTC.

The chain carries TRBV4-2 and TRBJ2-7, with 9 nucleotides matching TRBD2. This CDR3 has 14 amino acids. CDR1 and CDR2 from the germline V gene are LGHNA and YNFKEQ. With 1 base clipped from V and 6 bases from J, the junction kept 4 bases outside the gene matches. CDR3 in amino acids: CASSQGLAGFEQYF. The CDR3 DNA reads TGTGCCAGCAGCCAAGGCCTAGCGGGGTTCGAGCAGTACTTC.

The chain carries TRBV29-1 and TRBJ1-2; TRBD1 might be the D (5 bases). The CDR3 consists of 12 residues. Trimming shortened V by 3 bases and J by 5 bases, and 10 bases separated the two germline ends. Germline V lookup: CDR1 SQVTM, CDR2 ANQGSEA. The CDR3 nucleotides are TGCAGCGTTGAGGGACTTACTTATGGCTACACCTTC. This translates into CSVEGLTYGYTF.

The chain uses TRBV9 and TRBJ1-2; tentatively, D is TRBD1 (5 bases). Trimming cost V 3 bases and J 4 bases, with 19 bases left between them. The CDR3 contains 16 residues. Looked up from germline, CDR1 is SGDLS and CDR2 is YYNGEE. CDR3 protein: CASSELPPQATYGYTF. In DNA, the CDR3 is TGTGCCAGCAGCGAACTCCCCCCACAGGCGACCTATGGCTACACCTTC.

The genes are TRBV7-9 and TRBJ1-2, with 8 bases aligning to TRBD1. The CDR3 runs 13 residues. J was trimmed by 4 bases and V by 7 bases; bases with no gene match: 5. CDR1 is SEHNR, CDR2 FQNEAQ, per germline (reference sequence). DNA of the CDR3: TGTGCCAGCACCGGGACAGGAGTCTATGGCTACACCTTC. This sequence encodes CASTGTGVYGYTF.

The sample holds one count of this clone. The rearrangement uses TRBV5-6 and TRBJ2-1, with 15 positions matching TRBD2. J lost 9 bases, V lost 4 bases, and 17 bases had no gene match. There are 19 residues in the CDR3. Per germline, CDR1 SGHDT and CDR2 YYEEEE. The CDR3 is CASSNGTSGRFFEHGEQFF. CDR3 DNA: TGTGCCAGCAGCAACGGGACTAGCGGGAGGTTTTTCGAACACGGTGAGCAGTTCTTC.

The chain has TRBV2 and TRBJ2-5, with D possibly TRBD2 on 6 matching bases. Germline V CDR1 and CDR2: SNHLY, FYNNEI. This CDR3 spans 14 amino acids. Trimming removed 3 bases at V and 0 bases at J, with 8 bases between. The CDR3 loop reads CASSEAGYQETQYF. The CDR3 DNA sequence: TGTGCCAGCAGTGAGGCGGGGTACCAAGAGACCCAGTACTTC.

This chain joins TRBV9 and TRBJ2-7, with 8 bases lining up with TRBD1. Germline CDR1 SGDLS, CDR2 YYNGEE. This CDR3 has 15 amino acids. The J segment lost 5 bases and the V segment lost 0 bases, leaving 7 bases of the junction unmatched. The CDR3 nucleotides are TGTGCCAGCAGCGTAGGCGTGACAGGGGCCAACGAGCAGTACTTC. Translated, it gives CASSVGVTGANEQYF.

About this clone itself: Other DNA variants within this sample encode the same CDR3. V usage is TRBV7-9 and J usage is TRBJ2-7, with D possibly being TRBD2 (6 bases). Trimming pared 5 bases from V and 2 bases from J, leaving 13 bases between. CDR3 length equals 14 residues. CDR1 is SEHNR, CDR2 FQNEAQ, per germline (reference sequence). In nucleotides, the CDR3 is TGTGCCAGCAGCCCGCGGGACCGGGCCTACGAGCAGTACTTC. Translated, it gives CASSPRDRAYEQYF.

The chain combines TRBV7-9 with TRBJ1-4; D is unresolved. Germline lookup yields CDR1 SEHNR and CDR2 FQNEAQ (reference sequence). Trimming cost V 10 bases and J 12 bases, with 18 bases left between them. This CDR3 is 12 amino acids long. This chain's CDR3 is CATGGPAAELFF. CDR3 bases: TGTGCCACCGGAGGACCGGCCGCAGAACTGTTTTTT.

The chain has TRBV28 and TRBJ2-7; D not certain. The germline V gene encodes CDR1 MDHEN and CDR2 SYDVKM. Deletions cut 1 base from V and 0 bases from J, with 19 bases between. The CDR3 spans 18 residues. CDR3: CASSLYRGLSESSYEQYF. The CDR3 nucleotides are TGTGCCAGCAGTTTATATCGTGGATTGTCTGAGAGCTCCTACGAGCAGTACTTC.

The J gene is TRBJ2-3, the V gene TRBV7-7; D remains unclear. The CDR3 covers 14 residues. Per the germline V gene, CDR1 is SSHAT and CDR2 is FNYEAQ (reference sequence). V lost 2 bases and J 9 bases, leaving 15 bases between the germline ends. Here the CDR3 DNA reads TGTGCCAGCAGCTTAACGGTTGGGCAGAACACGCAGTATTTT. Translated, it gives CASSLTVGQNTQYF.

This chain uses TRBV6-6 with TRBJ2-3; TRBD2 agrees at 7 bases. After removal of 4 bases from V and 2 bases from J, the junction contained 6 bases not matched to a gene. Germline CDR1 reads MNHNY; CDR2 reads SVGAGI (reference sequence). This CDR3 has 15 residues. Here the CDR3 reads CASSLTSVNTDTQYF. CDR3 nucleotide sequence: TGTGCCAGCAGTTTAACTAGCGTCAACACAGATACGCAGTATTTT.

CDR3 region: CASRTRERHSNQPQHF. DNA for the CDR3: TGCGCCAGCAGAACAAGAGAACGGCATTCTAATCAGCCCCAGCATTTT. The chain employs TRBV4-3 and TRBJ1-5; D unclear. This CDR3 contains 16 residues. V lost 6 bases, J lost 4 bases, and 19 bases lay in between. The germline CDR1 and CDR2 sequences are LGHNA and YSLEER.

As DNA, the CDR3 is TGTGCCAGCAGCTTCTCTGGACGCGCCGGAGATACGCAGTATTTT. This encodes CASSFSGRAGDTQYF. The chain joins TRBV27 to TRBJ2-3; D unresolved. This CDR3 spans 15 amino acids. Trimming pared 6 bases from V and 5 bases from J, leaving 18 bases between. CDR1 is MNHEY, CDR2 SMNVEV, per germline (reference sequence).

The chain recombines TRBV10-1 with TRBJ2-4, with a possible D match to TRBD1 (6 bases). CDR3 length: 13 amino acids. Trimming took 2 bases from V and 4 from J, leaving 6 bases between them. Per germline, CDR1 WNHNN and CDR2 SYGVQD (reference sequence). CDR3 sequence reads: CASSEGQKNIQYF. CDR3 bases: TGCGCCAGCAGTGAGGGACAGAAAAACATTCAGTACTTC.

This clone was counted a few times. V gene TRBV6-6 combines with J gene TRBJ1-1; unclear D gene. V lost 3 bases and J lost 1, with 6 bases in between. Germline-derived CDR1 and CDR2 are MNHNY and SVGAGI (reference sequence). The CDR3 is 13 amino acids. Here the CDR3 reads CASSYSTNTEAFF. Written as DNA, the CDR3 is TGTGCCAGCAGTTATTCTACGAACACTGAAGCTTTCTTT.

The V gene is TRBV7-9, the J gene TRBJ1-4; D ambiguous. The CDR3 extends over 11 amino acids. Germline V gene sequence: CDR1 SEHNR, CDR2 FQNEAQ (reference sequence). Trimming took off 5 bases at V and 8 bases at J, with 6 bases between the two ends. The chain's CDR3 is CASSPQEKLFF. The CDR3 DNA reads TGTGCCAGCAGCCCCCAAGAAAAACTGTTTTTT. The full variable domain, in which reference TRBV7-9 and TRBJ1-4 provide the parts outside the CDR3, is DTGVSQNPRHKITKRGQNVTFRCDPISEHNRLYWYRQTLGQGPEFLTYFQNEAQLEKSRLLSDRFSAERPKGSFSTLEIQRTEQGDSAMYLCASSPQEKLFFGSGTQLSVL.

Note on this clone: Within the sample, other DNA sequences also encode this same CDR3. V gene TRBV28 combines with J gene TRBJ2-7, with D perhaps matching TRBD2 (5 bases). Germline V CDR1 and CDR2: MDHEN, SYDVKM. The CDR3 length is 14 residues. Trimming removed 7 bases at V and 0 bases at J, with 13 bases between. CDR3: CASTPTGSSYEQYF. CDR3 sequence (DNA): TGTGCCAGCACCCCGACGGGAAGCTCCTACGAGCAGTACTTC.

V is TRBV4-1 and J is TRBJ2-7, with a weak D call TRBD1 (6 bases). Germline loops: CDR1 MGHRA, CDR2 YSYEKL. V was cut by 7 bases and J by 4 bases, with 20 bases left in between. The CDR3 totals 15 residues. Here the CDR3 reads CASTITPGHNYEQYF. In DNA form, the CDR3 reads TGCGCCAGCACTATCACGCCGGGACACAATTACGAGCAGTACTTC.

The V gene is TRBV27, the J gene TRBJ2-7; D may be TRBD2 (5 bases). V lost 3 bases, J lost 3 bases, and 12 bases lay in between. Per the germline V gene, CDR1 is MNHEY and CDR2 is SMNVEV (reference sequence). The CDR3 covers 14 residues. The CDR3, as DNA: TGTGCCAGCAGTTTTGTGGGAGAGTTCTACGAGCAGTACTTC. Translated, it gives CASSFVGEFYEQYF.

This chain connects TRBV7-9 to TRBJ1-2; D might be TRBD1 (5 bases). This CDR3 spans 14 amino acids. Germline-derived CDR1 and CDR2 are SEHNR and FQNEAQ (reference sequence). Trimming took 6 bases from V and 2 from J, leaving 13 bases between them. CDR3 sequence: CASRISTENYGYTF. In DNA, the CDR3 is TGTGCCAGCAGAATCTCGACAGAAAACTATGGCTACACCTTC.

This clone was seen only a few times. The chain recombines TRBV18 with TRBJ1-1; D remains unclear. Germline CDR1 is KGHSH and CDR2 is LQKENI. The CDR3 is made up of 12 amino acids. V dropped 6 bases and J dropped 5 bases, with 10 bases sitting between them. Here the CDR3 reads CASSPLGTEAFF. In DNA, the CDR3 is TGTGCCAGCTCCCCCCTGGGGACTGAAGCTTTCTTT.

The chain couples TRBV9 to TRBJ2-5; 8 nucleotides agree with TRBD1. Per the germline V gene, CDR1 is SGDLS and CDR2 is YYNGEE. This CDR3 has 17 residues. The V gene end was trimmed by 4 bases and the J gene end by 2 bases; junction bases not matched to a gene: 13. The CDR3 here is CASSPPGQGEKQETQYF. CDR3 DNA sequence: TGTGCCAGCAGCCCCCCCGGACAGGGCGAGAAACAAGAGACCCAGTACTTC.

V usage is TRBV5-1 and J usage is TRBJ2-7, with 8 bases identical to TRBD1. Germline V gene data show CDR1 as SGHRS and CDR2 as YFSETQ. CDR3 length: 15 residues. V dropped 2 bases and J dropped 4; count of bases not matched to a gene: 8. DNA for the CDR3: TGCGCCAGCAGCTTAGGACAGGGAAGTATATACGAGCAGTACTTC. Its translation: CASSLGQGSIYEQYF.

V and J are TRBV7-8 and TRBJ2-7; TRBD1 or TRBD2 may be the D gene (5 bases each). This CDR3 region has 14 residues. Germline lookup yields CDR1 SGHVS and CDR2 FQNEAQ. V lost 4 bases and J 0 bases, leaving 10 bases between the germline ends. The DNA for the CDR3 is TGTGCCAGCAGCTCCCCGGGACGCTCCTACGAGCAGTACTTC. This translates into CASSSPGRSYEQYF.